Sequencing of this T cell receptor beta chain was carried out in a study of T cells in Graves' hyperthyroidism and ophthalmopathy. General observations from the study: In the analysis, a 13 V-J model separated ophthalmopathy from stable hyperthyroidism. Blood held most thyroid clonotypes expanded above 0.001 frequency.

This clonotype was observed many times. The antigen remains unidentified. A Clinical Activity Score of at least 3, a NOSPECS grade of at least 4 and a duration under 3 months were recorded in the ophthalmopathy patients. Lactation, pregnancy, other autoimmune disease or uncontrolled infection led to exclusion of patients. Template material for amplifying TCR beta CDR3 regions consisted of RNA transcripts. In the first-round RT-PCR of the TCR CDR3, the HTBI primer set was used. TCRdb called the multiplex PCR reads again in MiXCR, with one record for every CDR3 protein. The table shows approximately 610,000 distinct CDR3 sequences, with approximately 14% occurring only once. Trimming took 0 bases from V and 4 from J, leaving 7 bases between them. Germline V gives CDR1 SGHTA, CDR2 FQGTGA. This CDR3 region has 14 residues.

The sample comprised blood. The sequence came from a woman between 40 and 55 years old with Graves' ophthalmopathy. The chain carries TRBV7-3 and TRBJ1-3; D is uncertain. CDR3 loop: CASSLTSGGNTIYF. The CDR3 DNA sequence: TGTGCCAGCAGCTTAACATCGGGAGGAAACACCATATATTTT.